The 17 T cell receptor beta chains in this list originate from one sample, sequenced in a study of blood T cell repertoires in COVID-19. Using immunoSEQ multiplex PCR, the repertoire was profiled, and TCRdb retains in-frame clones only, with some absent. The table records 200,000 to 250,000 clones, 80% of them present only once. The sequencing input was PBMCs or T cells enriched from blood (not recorded which). Source of these receptors: a man in his thirties or forties with acute COVID-19.

This clone occurred a few times. This rearrangement joins TRBV7-3 to TRBJ2-5, with TRBD1 matching over 7 bases. The CDR3 runs 14 residues. V shed 2 bases, J shed 7 bases, and the junction held 7 bases outside the gene matches. Germline V gene data show CDR1 as SGHTA and CDR2 as FQGTGA. CDR3: CASSLLGSGGTQYF. The CDR3 nucleotides are TGTGCCAGCAGCTTACTCGGTTCAGGGGGGACCCAGTACTTC.

The V and J genes are TRBV6-5 and TRBJ1-4, with D maybe TRBD1 (5 bases). CDR1 MNHEY and CDR2 SVGAGI come from the germline V gene. V lost 0 bases and J 5 bases, leaving 7 bases between the germline ends. This CDR3 spans 14 amino acids. This chain's CDR3 is CASSYSKGNEKLFF. DNA of the CDR3: TGTGCCAGCAGTTACTCGAAGGGGAATGAAAAACTGTTTTTT.

This sequence joins TRBV11-2 and TRBJ1-2, with a tentative D call TRBD1 (5 bases). Germline-derived CDR1 and CDR2 are SGHAT and FQNNGV. With 2 bases removed from V and 4 bases from J, the gap between germline ends came to 8 bases. The CDR3 length is 13 residues. This CDR3 reads CASSLSGPYGYTF. CDR3 DNA sequence: TGTGCCAGCAGCTTATCAGGGCCCTATGGCTACACCTTC.

The chain is built from TRBV3-1 (or the pseudogene TRBV3-2) and TRBJ1-1, with 9 nucleotides matching TRBD1. This CDR3 has 15 residues. Germline V gives CDR1 LGHDT, CDR2 YNNKEL (reference sequence). V lost 4 bases to trimming and J lost 5 bases; unmatched junction nucleotides: 8. CDR3 amino acids: CASSPSGQGNTEAFF. The CDR3 bases are TGTGCCAGCAGCCCGTCGGGACAGGGTAATACTGAAGCTTTCTTT.

This clone was detected once. The rearrangement uses TRBV5-1 and TRBJ2-3; D possibly corresponds to TRBD2 (6 bases). The V end was cut by 1 base, the J end by 1 base, with 13 bases between. Germline-derived CDR1 and CDR2 are SGHRS and YFSETQ. This CDR3 region has 16 residues. The CDR3 loop reads CASSLFGGLGTDTQYF. The CDR3 DNA sequence: TGCGCCAGCAGCTTGTTCGGGGGATTGGGCACAGATACGCAGTATTTT. Looking up the rest from reference TRBV5-1 and TRBJ2-3 gives the full variable domain: KAGVTQTPRYLIKTRGQQVTLSCSPISGHRSVSWYQQTPGQGLQFLFEYFSETQRNKGNFPGRFSGRQFSNSRSEMNVSTLELGDSALYLCASSLFGGLGTDTQYFGPGTRLTVL.

The V gene is TRBV2, the J gene TRBJ2-3; a weak D match, TRBD2 (6 bases). Trimming left V 2 bases short and J 6 bases short, with 18 bases between. The CDR3 loop spans 16 amino acids. The germline V gene has CDR1 SNHLY and CDR2 FYNNEI. CDR3: CASSETSSALGDTQYF. As DNA, the CDR3 is TGTGCCAGCAGTGAAACATCTAGCGCGCTAGGGGATACGCAGTATTTT.

V and J are TRBV3-1 (or the pseudogene TRBV3-2) and TRBJ2-7; D is unresolved. CDR3 size: 13 residues. Germline V gene lookup returns CDR1 LGHDT and CDR2 YNNKEL (reference sequence). V dropped 1 base and J dropped 6 bases, with 10 bases sitting between them. In DNA form, the CDR3 reads TGTGCCAGCAGCCAAGTTACCGGTCTCGAGCAGTACTTC. Translation: CASSQVTGLEQYF.

This clone was observed a single time. The CDR3 sequence: CASSQDWQGAGNTIYF. The DNA of the CDR3 is TGTGCCAGCAGCCAAGATTGGCAGGGGGCGGGAAACACCATATATTTT. The V call is TRBV4-2, the J call TRBJ1-3; 8 bases fit TRBD1. This CDR3 has 16 residues. Germline V gene lookup returns CDR1 LGHNA and CDR2 YNFKEQ. V lost 0 bases and J lost 4; bases outside the gene matches: 5.

Notes on this clone: The sample carries other DNA sequences with the same CDR3. V is TRBV11-2 and J is TRBJ2-1; 7 nucleotides line up with TRBD2. Per the germline V gene, CDR1 is SGHAT and CDR2 is FQNNGV. Losses at the gene ends were 3 bases for V and 3 bases for J; bases not matched to a gene: 5. This CDR3 spans 15 amino acids. The CDR3 reads CASSFWGGSYNEQFF. In nucleotides, the CDR3 is TGTGCCAGCAGCTTTTGGGGGGGGAGCTACAATGAGCAGTTCTTC.

This rearrangement joins TRBV9 to TRBJ2-5; 7 nucleotides align to TRBD1. Losses at the gene ends were 3 bases for V and 1 base for J; bases not matched to a gene: 9. Germline CDR1 SGDLS, CDR2 YYNGEE. CDR3 size: 16 residues. CDR3 DNA sequence: TGTGCCAGCAGCGCAGCCCTTCGGGACAGCCAAGAGACCCAGTACTTC. Translating gives CASSAALRDSQETQYF.

V gene TRBV14 combines with J gene TRBJ2-3, with no clear D. The V and J ends lost 4 bases and 0 bases respectively, with 11 bases between them. The CDR3 covers 15 residues. Germline-derived CDR1 and CDR2 are SGHDN and FVKESK. Here the CDR3 DNA reads TGTGCCAGCAGCCGTTACAGAAGTAGCACAGATACGCAGTATTTT. Translating it yields CASSRYRSSTDTQYF.

The chain recombines TRBV28 with TRBJ1-2; TRBD1 aligns across 8 bases. CDR1 and CDR2 from the germline V gene are MDHEN and SYDVKM. The CDR3 totals 12 residues. The junction had 6 bases not matched to a gene; V was cut back by 11 bases and J by 4 bases. For the CDR3, the DNA is TGTGCCGACCCCGGACAGGGCTATGGCTACACCTTC. It specifies CADPGQGYGYTF.

The CDR3 region has the DNA TGTGCCAGCAACCGGGACAGGAACACCGGGGAGCTGTTTTTT. As protein: CASNRDRNTGELFF. The genes are TRBV7-2 and TRBJ2-2; 7 bases align to TRBD1. The CDR3 is made up of 14 amino acids. Germline V gene lookup returns CDR1 SGHTA and CDR2 FQGNSA. V was clipped by 7 bases and J by 1 base; unmatched bases: 3.

The V and J genes are TRBV28 and TRBJ1-5, with D possibly TRBD1 on 6 matching bases. This CDR3 is 13 amino acids long. Germline V CDR1 and CDR2: MDHEN, SYDVKM. V was pared by 7 bases and J by 8 bases, with 15 bases between. As DNA, the CDR3 is TGTGCCAGCACCCCCGGGACATTTGAGCCCCAGCATTTT. This sequence encodes CASTPGTFEPQHF.

V is TRBV7-2 and J is TRBJ2-7; D remains ambiguous. Germline V CDR1 and CDR2: SGHTA, FQGNSA. V shed 1 base and J shed 0 bases, with 7 bases lying between them. This CDR3 contains 14 residues. The CDR3 DNA is TGTGCCAGCAGCTTAGTCGTCCTCTCCTACGAGCAGTACTTC. Translated: CASSLVVLSYEQYF.

The chain links TRBV14 to TRBJ2-3; 9 nucleotides align to TRBD2. J gave up 1 base and V 4 bases, and 9 bases lay outside the gene matches. The V gene's germline CDR1 is SGHDN and CDR2 FVKESK. The CDR3 consists of 17 residues. The CDR3 reads CASSLEVIAGGTDTQYF. CDR3 DNA: TGTGCCAGCAGCCTAGAGGTGATAGCGGGGGGCACAGATACGCAGTATTTT.

The chain links TRBV14 to TRBJ1-2; D is unclear. V was cut by 0 bases and J by 4 bases, with 6 bases left in between. The CDR3 loop spans 13 amino acids. CDR1 and CDR2 from the germline V gene are SGHDN and FVKESK. CDR3 residues: CASSQDAVYGYTF. DNA for the CDR3: TGTGCCAGCAGCCAAGATGCAGTCTATGGCTACACCTTC.